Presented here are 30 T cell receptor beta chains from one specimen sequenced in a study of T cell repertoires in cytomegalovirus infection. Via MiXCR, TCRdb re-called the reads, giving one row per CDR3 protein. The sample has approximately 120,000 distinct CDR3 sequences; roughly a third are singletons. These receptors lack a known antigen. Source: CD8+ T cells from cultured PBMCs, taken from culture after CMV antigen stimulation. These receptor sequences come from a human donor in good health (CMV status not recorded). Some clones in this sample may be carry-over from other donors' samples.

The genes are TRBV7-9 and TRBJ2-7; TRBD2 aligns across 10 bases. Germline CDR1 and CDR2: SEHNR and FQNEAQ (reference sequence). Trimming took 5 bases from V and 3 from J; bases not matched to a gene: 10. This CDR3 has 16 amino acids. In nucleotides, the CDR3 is TGTGCCAGCAGCCCGATGGGGCTAGCGGGGGACTACGAGCAGTACTTC. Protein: CASSPMGLAGDYEQYF.

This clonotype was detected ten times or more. DNA for the CDR3: TGTGCCAGCAGTTACGGGACACCCGGGGACGAGCAGTACTTC. As protein: CASSYGTPGDEQYF. The chain carries TRBV6-5 and TRBJ2-7, with D possibly being TRBD1 (6 bases). This CDR3 is built from 14 residues. V lost 2 bases and J 5 bases, leaving 13 bases between the germline ends. Germline V gene sequence: CDR1 MNHEY, CDR2 SVGAGI.

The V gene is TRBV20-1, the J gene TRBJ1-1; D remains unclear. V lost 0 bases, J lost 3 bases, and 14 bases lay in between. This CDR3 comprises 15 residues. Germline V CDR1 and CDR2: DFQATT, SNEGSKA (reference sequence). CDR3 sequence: CSARDRGREDTEAFF. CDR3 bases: TGCAGTGCTAGAGATCGAGGGCGAGAGGACACTGAAGCTTTCTTT.

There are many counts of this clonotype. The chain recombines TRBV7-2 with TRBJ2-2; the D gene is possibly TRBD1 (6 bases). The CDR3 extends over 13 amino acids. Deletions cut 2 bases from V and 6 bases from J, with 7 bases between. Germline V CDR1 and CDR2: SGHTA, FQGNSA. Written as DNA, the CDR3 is TGTGCCAGCAGCTTATGGGGGCCCGGGGAGCTGTTTTTT. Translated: CASSLWGPGELFF.

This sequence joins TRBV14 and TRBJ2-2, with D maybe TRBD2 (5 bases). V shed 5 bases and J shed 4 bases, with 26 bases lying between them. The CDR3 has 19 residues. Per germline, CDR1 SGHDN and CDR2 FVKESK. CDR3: CASSITQVRDPSGTGELFF. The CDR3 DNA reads TGTGCCAGCAGCATAACCCAAGTGAGGGATCCTTCGGGCACCGGGGAGCTGTTTTTT.

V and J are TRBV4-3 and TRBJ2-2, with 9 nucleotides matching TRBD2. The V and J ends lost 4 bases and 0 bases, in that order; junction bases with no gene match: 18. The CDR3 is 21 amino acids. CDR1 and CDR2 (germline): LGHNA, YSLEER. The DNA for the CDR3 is TGCGCCAGCAGCCCGCCGGACAGCGGGGGGAACATCAGTCCGAACACCGGGGAGCTGTTTTTT. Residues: CASSPPDSGGNISPNTGELFF.

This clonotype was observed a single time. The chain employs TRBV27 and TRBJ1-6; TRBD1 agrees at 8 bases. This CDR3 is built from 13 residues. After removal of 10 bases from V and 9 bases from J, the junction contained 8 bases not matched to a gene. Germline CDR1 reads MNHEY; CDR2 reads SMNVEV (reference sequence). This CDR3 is CATLDRDGSPLHF. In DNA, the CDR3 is TGTGCCACCTTGGACAGGGATGGTTCACCCCTCCACTTT.

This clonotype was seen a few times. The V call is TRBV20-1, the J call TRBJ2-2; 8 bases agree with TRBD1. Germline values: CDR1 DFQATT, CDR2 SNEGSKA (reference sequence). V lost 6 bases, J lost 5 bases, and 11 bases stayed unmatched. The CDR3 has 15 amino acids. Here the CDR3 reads CSAEMTGATTGELFF. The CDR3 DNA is TGCAGTGCGGAGATGACAGGGGCTACGACCGGGGAGCTGTTTTTT.

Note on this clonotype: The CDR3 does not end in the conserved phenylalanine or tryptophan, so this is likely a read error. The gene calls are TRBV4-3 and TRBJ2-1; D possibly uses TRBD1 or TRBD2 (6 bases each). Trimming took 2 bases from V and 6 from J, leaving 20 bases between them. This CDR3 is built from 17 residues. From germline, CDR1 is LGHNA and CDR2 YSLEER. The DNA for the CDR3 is TGCGCCAGCAGCCAAATAATAGGGGGGTCAGCGGGCAATGAGCAGTTCCTC. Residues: CASSQIIGGSAGNEQFL.

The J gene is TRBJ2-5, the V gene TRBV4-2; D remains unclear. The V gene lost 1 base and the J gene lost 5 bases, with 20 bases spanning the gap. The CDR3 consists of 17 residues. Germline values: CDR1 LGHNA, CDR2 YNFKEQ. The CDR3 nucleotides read TGTGCCAGCAGCCAAGTCTATGGCGAGGCGGCCGGGGAGACCCAGTACTTC. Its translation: CASSQVYGEAAGETQYF.

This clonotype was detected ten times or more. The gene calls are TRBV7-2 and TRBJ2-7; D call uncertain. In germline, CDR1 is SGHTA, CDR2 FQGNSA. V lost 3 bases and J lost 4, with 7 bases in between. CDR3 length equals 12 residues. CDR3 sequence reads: CASSFPYYEQYF. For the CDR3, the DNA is TGTGCCAGCAGCTTCCCATATTACGAGCAGTACTTC.

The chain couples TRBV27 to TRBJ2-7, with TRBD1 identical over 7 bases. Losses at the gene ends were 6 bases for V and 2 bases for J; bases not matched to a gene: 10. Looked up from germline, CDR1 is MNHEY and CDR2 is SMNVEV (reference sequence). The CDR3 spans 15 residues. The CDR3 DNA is TGTGCCAGCAGGCCCACCCGGGACAGAACCTACGAGCAGTACTTC. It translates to CASRPTRDRTYEQYF.

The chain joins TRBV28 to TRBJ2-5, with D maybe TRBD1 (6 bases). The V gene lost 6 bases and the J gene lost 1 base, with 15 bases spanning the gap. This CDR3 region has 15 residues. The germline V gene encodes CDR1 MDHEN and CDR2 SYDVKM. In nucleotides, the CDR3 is TGTGCCAGCAGCCGCGGACAGAGTATCCAAGAGACCCAGTACTTC. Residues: CASSRGQSIQETQYF.

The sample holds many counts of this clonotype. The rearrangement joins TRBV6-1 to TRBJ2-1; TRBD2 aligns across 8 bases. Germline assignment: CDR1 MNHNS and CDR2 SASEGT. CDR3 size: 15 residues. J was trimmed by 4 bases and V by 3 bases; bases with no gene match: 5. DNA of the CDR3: TGTGCCAGCAGTGAGCTAGCGGGTGATTACAATGAGCAGTTCTTC. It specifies CASSELAGDYNEQFF.

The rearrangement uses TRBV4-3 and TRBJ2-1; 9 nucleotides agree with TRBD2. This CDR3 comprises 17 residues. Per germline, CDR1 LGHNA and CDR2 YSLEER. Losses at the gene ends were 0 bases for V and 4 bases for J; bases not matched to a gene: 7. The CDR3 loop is CASSQDWRGGGYNEQFF. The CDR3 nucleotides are TGCGCCAGCAGCCAAGATTGGCGGGGGGGCGGGTACAATGAGCAGTTCTTC.

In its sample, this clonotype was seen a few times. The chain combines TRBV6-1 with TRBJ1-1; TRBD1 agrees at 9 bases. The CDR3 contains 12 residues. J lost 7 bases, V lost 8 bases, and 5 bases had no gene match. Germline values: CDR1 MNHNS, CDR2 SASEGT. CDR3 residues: CASGTGTYEAFF. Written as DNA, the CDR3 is TGTGCCAGCGGGACAGGGACTTATGAAGCTTTCTTT.

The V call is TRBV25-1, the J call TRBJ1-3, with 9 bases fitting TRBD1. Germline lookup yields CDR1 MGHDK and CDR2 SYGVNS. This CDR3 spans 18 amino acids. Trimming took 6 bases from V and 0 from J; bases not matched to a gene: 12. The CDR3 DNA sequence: TGTGCCAGCAGGGGACCGGGACAGGGACGGTTCTCTGGAAACACCATATATTTT. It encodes CASRGPGQGRFSGNTIYF.

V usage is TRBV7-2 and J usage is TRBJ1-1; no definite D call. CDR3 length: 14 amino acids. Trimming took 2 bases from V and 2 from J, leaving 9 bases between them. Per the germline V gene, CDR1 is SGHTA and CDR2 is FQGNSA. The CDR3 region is CASSLSGPNTEAFF. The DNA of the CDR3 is TGTGCCAGCAGCTTATCAGGACCCAACACTGAAGCTTTCTTT.

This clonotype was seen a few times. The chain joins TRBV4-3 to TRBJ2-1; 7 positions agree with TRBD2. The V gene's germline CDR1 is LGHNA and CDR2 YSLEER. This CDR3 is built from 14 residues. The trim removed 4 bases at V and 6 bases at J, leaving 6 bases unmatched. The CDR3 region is CASSPQGLINEQFF. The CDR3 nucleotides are TGCGCCAGCAGCCCCCAGGGACTAATCAATGAGCAGTTCTTC.

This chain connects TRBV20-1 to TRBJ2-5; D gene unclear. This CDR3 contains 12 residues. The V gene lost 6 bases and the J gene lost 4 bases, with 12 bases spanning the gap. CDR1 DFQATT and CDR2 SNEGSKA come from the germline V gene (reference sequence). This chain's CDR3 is CSARPGGETQYF. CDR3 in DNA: TGCAGTGCCCGCCCGGGTGGAGAGACCCAGTACTTC.

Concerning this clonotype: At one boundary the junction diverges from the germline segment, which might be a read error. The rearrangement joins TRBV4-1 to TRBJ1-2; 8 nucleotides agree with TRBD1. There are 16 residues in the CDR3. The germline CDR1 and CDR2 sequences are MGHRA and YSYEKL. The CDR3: CASSLLLGQGPYGYTF. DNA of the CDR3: TGTGCCAGCAGCCTTCTGCTTGGACAGGGACCCTATGGCTACACCTTC.

The chain's CDR3 is CASSLAVGNQETQYF. Here the CDR3 DNA reads TGTGCCAGCAGCTTAGCGGTAGGAAACCAAGAGACCCAGTACTTC. The chain links TRBV13 to TRBJ2-5, with D unclear. This CDR3 is built from 15 residues. Germline CDR1 is PRHDT and CDR2 is FYEKMQ (reference sequence). Trimming pared 1 base from V and 0 bases from J, leaving 9 bases between.

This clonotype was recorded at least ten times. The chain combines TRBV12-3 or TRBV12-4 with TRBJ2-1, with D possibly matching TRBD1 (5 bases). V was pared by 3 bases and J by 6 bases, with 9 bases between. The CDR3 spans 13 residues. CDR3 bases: TGTGCCAGCAGTTTGGGAAGGGGCAATGAGCAGTTCTTC. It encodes CASSLGRGNEQFF.

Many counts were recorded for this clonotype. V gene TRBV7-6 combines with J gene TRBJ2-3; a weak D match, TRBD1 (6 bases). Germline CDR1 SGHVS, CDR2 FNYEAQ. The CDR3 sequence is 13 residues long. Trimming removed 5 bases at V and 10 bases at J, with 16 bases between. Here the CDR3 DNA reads TGTGCCAGCAGCCGTATGGTCTGGGGGCCGCAGTATTTT. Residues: CASSRMVWGPQYF.

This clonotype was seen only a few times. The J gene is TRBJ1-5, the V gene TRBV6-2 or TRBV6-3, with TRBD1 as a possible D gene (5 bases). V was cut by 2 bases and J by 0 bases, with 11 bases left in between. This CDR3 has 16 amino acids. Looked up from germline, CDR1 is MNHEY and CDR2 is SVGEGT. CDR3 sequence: CASSYPSGHSNQPQHF. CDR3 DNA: TGTGCCAGCAGTTACCCCTCCGGACATAGCAATCAGCCCCAGCATTTT.

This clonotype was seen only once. The CDR3 protein is CASSLSGANYNEQFF. CDR3 nucleotides: TGTGCCAGCAGCCTTAGCGGGGCCAACTACAATGAGCAGTTCTTC. This chain joins TRBV5-4 and TRBJ2-1; 8 nucleotides align to TRBD2. This CDR3 spans 15 amino acids. The ends lost 4 bases at V and 3 bases at J; junction bases unmatched: 6. Germline V gives CDR1 SGHNT, CDR2 YYREEE (reference sequence).

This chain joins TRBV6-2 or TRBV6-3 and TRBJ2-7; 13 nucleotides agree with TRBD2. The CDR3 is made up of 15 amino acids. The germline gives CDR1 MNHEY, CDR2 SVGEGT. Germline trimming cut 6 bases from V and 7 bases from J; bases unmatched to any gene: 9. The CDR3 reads CASRPTGLAGNEQYF. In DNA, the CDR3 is TGTGCCAGCAGACCTACGGGACTAGCGGGGAATGAGCAGTACTTC.

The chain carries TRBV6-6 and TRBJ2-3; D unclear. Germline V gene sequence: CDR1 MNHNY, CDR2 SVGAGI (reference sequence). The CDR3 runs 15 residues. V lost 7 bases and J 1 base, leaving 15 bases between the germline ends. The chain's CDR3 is CASTGRNLRTDTQYF. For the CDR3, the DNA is TGTGCCAGCACTGGACGGAACTTACGCACAGATACGCAGTATTTT.

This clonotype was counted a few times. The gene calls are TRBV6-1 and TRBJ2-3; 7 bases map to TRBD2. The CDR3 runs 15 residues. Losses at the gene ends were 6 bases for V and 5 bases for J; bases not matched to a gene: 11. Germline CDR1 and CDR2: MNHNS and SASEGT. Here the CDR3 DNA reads TGTGCCAGCAGCGGAAGCGGGGCAAAGGGAGATACGCAGTATTTT. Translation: CASSGSGAKGDTQYF.

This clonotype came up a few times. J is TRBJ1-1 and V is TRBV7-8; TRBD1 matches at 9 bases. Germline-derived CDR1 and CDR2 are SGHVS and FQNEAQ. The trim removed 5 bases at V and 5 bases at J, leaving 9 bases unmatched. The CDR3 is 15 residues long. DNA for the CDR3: TGTGCCAGCAGCCAACCTATACAGGGGGCGACTGAAGCTTTCTTT. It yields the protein CASSQPIQGATEAFF.